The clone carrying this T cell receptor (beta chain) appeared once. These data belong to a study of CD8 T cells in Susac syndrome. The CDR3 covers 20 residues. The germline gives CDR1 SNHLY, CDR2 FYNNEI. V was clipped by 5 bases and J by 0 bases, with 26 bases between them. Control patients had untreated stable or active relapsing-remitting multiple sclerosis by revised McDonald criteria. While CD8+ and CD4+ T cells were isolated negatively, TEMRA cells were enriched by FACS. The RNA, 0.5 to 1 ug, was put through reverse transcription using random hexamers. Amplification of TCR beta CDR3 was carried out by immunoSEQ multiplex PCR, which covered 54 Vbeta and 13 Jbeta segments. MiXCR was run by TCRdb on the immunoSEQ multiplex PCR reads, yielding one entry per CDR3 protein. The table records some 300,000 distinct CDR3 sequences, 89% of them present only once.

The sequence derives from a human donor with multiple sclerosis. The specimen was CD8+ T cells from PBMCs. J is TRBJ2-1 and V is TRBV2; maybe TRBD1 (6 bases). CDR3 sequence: CASSTQQGQYTFISYNEQFF. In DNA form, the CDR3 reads TGTGCCAGCAGTACCCAACAGGGTCAGTATACTTTTATCTCCTACAATGAGCAGTTCTTC. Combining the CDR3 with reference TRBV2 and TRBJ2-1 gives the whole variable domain EPEVTQTPSHQVTQMGQEVILRCVPISNHLYFYWYRQILGQKVEFLVSFYNNEISEKSEIFDDQFSVERPDGSNFTLKIRSTKLEDSAMYFCASSTQQGQYTFISYNEQFFGPGTRLTVL.